This T cell receptor beta chain was documented in a study of blood T cells in healthy people across ages. This CDR3 comprises 15 residues. Per germline, CDR1 LGHDT and CDR2 YNNKEL (reference sequence). V dropped 1 base and J dropped 4 bases, with 10 bases sitting between them. Primers used in a second PCR of roughly 7 to 12 cycles were a sample-barcoded 5' primer and a J-beta primer mix. MiXCR, run by TCRdb on the 5' RACE reads, gives a single entry per CDR3 protein. Found here are 1.8 million or so distinct CDR3 sequences, about two fifths of them singletons; the top ten hold more than 20%. The sequence derives from a human donor in good health. The sample comprised blood. The chain is built from TRBV3-1 and TRBJ1-4; D is perhaps TRBD1 (6 bases). CDR3 protein: CASSQGPGDNEKLFF. The CDR3 DNA reads TGTGCCAGCAGCCAAGGCCCAGGGGATAATGAAAAACTGTTTTTT.